The 10 T cell receptor beta chains in this list originate from one sample, sequenced in a study of a mutant IDH1 vaccine in newly diagnosed glioma. The time point denotes: week 47, end of study. Each vaccine dose was 300 ug of mutant IDH1 20-mer peptide, with topical imiquimod. These TCRs are of unknown antigen specificity. Repertoires were generated with immunoSEQ multiplex PCR, while TCRdb's copy carries only in-frame clones and drops some. The sample contains some 35,000 clones, 65% to 80% of which appear only once. The source was PBMCs, collected from a glioma patient whose treatment included an IDH1 peptide vaccine. These receptor sequences come from a man aged 40-49 years with glioma.

This chain joins TRBV5-6 and TRBJ2-1; possibly TRBD1 or TRBD2 for D (5 bases each). The germline CDR1 and CDR2 sequences are SGHDT and YYEEEE. This CDR3 comprises 16 residues. Between the trimmed V and J ends, which lost 4 bases and 4 bases, there was a span of 18 bases. In DNA, the CDR3 is TGTGCCAGCAGCCTCCAGGGAGCTCAGGGTTACAATGAGCAGTTCTTC. Residues: CASSLQGAQGYNEQFF.

V gene TRBV7-9 combines with J gene TRBJ2-1, with 10 bases identical to TRBD1. The germline V gene encodes CDR1 SEHNR and CDR2 FQNEAQ (reference sequence). The CDR3 spans 16 residues. Trimming at V came to 5 bases and at J to 8 bases, leaving 12 bases not matched to a gene. For the CDR3, the DNA is TGTGCCAGCAGCACAACCGGGACAGGGGCCGGCGATGAGCAGTTCTTC. Its protein is CASSTTGTGAGDEQFF.

The V call is TRBV21-1, the J call TRBJ2-7; the table names TRBD2, a call not compared with the DNA. TRBV21-1 has pseudogene status. CDR3 length equals 15 residues. CDR3 nucleotide sequence: TGTGCCAGCCAGGCAAGGACTTGCGGAACCTACGAGCAGTACGTC. Its translation is CASQARTCGTYEQYV.

V gene TRBV4-2 combines with J gene TRBJ2-1; 10 positions agree with TRBD2. Germline V lookup: CDR1 LGHNA, CDR2 YNFKEQ. V gave up 3 bases and J gave up 2 bases; unmatched junction bases: 4. CDR3 length: 16 residues. As DNA, the CDR3 is TGTGCCAGCAGCCACCAAGCGGGAGGGCCCTACAATGAGCAGTTCTTC. Amino acids: CASSHQAGGPYNEQFF.

The rearrangement uses TRBV10-3 and TRBJ1-3; D not certain. This CDR3 is 15 amino acids long. V shed 4 bases and J shed 0 bases, with 10 bases lying between them. Germline CDR1 and CDR2: ENHRY and SYGVKD. CDR3 nucleotide sequence: TGTGCCATCAGTGCGGGCAGTAGCTCTGGAAACACCATATATTTT. Its translation is CAISAGSSSGNTIYF.

J is TRBJ2-5 and V is TRBV7-2; D possibly corresponds to TRBD1 (5 bases). The V and J ends lost 5 bases and 2 bases respectively, with 12 bases between them. The CDR3 totals 14 residues. Per germline, CDR1 SGHTA and CDR2 FQGNSA. The CDR3 reads CASSPVRGQETQYF. Written as DNA, the CDR3 is TGTGCCAGCAGCCCCGTAAGGGGTCAAGAGACCCAGTACTTC. Based on the CDR3 plus reference TRBV7-2 and TRBJ2-5, the full variable domain is GAGVSQSPSNKVTEKGKDVELRCDPISGHTALYWYRQSLGQGLEFLIYFQGNSAPDKSGLPSDRFSAERTGGSVSTLTIQRTQQEDSAVYLCASSPVRGQETQYFGPGTRLLVL.

This chain connects TRBV10-3 to TRBJ2-7, with D perhaps TRBD1 or TRBD2 (5 bases each). The CDR3 consists of 12 residues. Germline V lookup: CDR1 ENHRY, CDR2 SYGVKD. Trimming stripped 0 bases from V and 7 bases from J, with 7 bases between. The CDR3 nucleotides are TGTGCCATCAGTGAGTCGGGGGTTGAGCAGTACTTC. The encoded protein is CAISESGVEQYF.

This sequence joins TRBV14 and TRBJ1-1; no firm D call. The length of the CDR3 is 15 residues. The germline V gene encodes CDR1 SGHDN and CDR2 FVKESK. V was trimmed by 4 bases and J by 4 bases, leaving 16 bases between them. CDR3 coding DNA: TGTGCCAGCAGCCCCCGCGGGATGCTCCCCACTGAAGCTTTCTTT. The encoded protein is CASSPRGMLPTEAFF.

The chain has TRBV27 and TRBJ2-2, with a weak D call TRBD1 (5 bases). The CDR3 is 18 residues long. The V gene lost 2 bases and the J gene lost 3 bases, with 19 bases spanning the gap. Germline loops: CDR1 MNHEY, CDR2 SMNVEV (reference sequence). The CDR3 loop reads CASSLVRLWGADTGELFF. The CDR3 nucleotides are TGTGCCAGCAGTTTAGTCCGATTATGGGGCGCGGACACCGGGGAGCTGTTTTTT.

CDR3 sequence: CASSLTTDNYEQYF. As DNA, the CDR3 is TGCGCCAGCAGCTTAACGACTGATAACTACGAGCAGTACTTC. This chain uses TRBV4-1 with TRBJ2-7; D remains ambiguous. From germline, CDR1 is MGHRA and CDR2 YSYEKL. The CDR3 spans 14 residues. Trimming cost V 5 bases and J 3 bases, with 14 bases left between them.